The clone carrying this T cell receptor beta chain was seen only a few times. Its antigen is undetermined. This sample was taken from a study of T-cell reconstitution after alpha-beta-depleted transplantation in children. Study outcomes and limitations: Alpha-beta T cells about two months after transplant reportedly derived from several hundred expanded graft clones.

Trimming took off 0 bases at V and 4 bases at J, with 13 bases between the two ends. This CDR3 contains 16 residues. Germline assignment: CDR1 SGHVS and CDR2 FQNEAQ. TCRbeta library construction was performed incorporating unique molecular identifiers. TCRdb fed the PCR reads into MiXCR, producing one record per CDR3 protein. The table records about 110,000 distinct CDR3 sequences, 10% of them present only once. The sample in question was PBMCs, obtained before TCRalphabeta/CD19-depleted stem cell transplant. This TCR came from a boy between 2 and 10 years old with acute lymphoblastic leukemia, due to receive a stem cell transplant. This rearrangement joins TRBV7-8 to TRBJ2-1; D might be TRBD1 or TRBD2, each matching 6 bases. CDR3 region: CASSLARGGYYNEQFF. CDR3 in DNA: TGTGCCAGCAGCTTAGCAAGAGGGGGGTATTACAATGAGCAGTTCTTC.